These 18 T cell receptor beta chains share one sample of origin, sequenced in a study of blood T cells in healthy people across ages. Through a sample-barcoded 5' primer and a J-beta primer mix, a second PCR was run for about 6 to 12 cycles. TCRdb reanalysed the 5' RACE reads using MiXCR and keeps one entry per CDR3 protein. Of around 800,000 distinct CDR3 sequences listed, roughly 25% are singletons. These data also featured in a second study, about T cells of mothers and their children.

The sequenced material came from blood. Receptors were obtained from a boy younger than 18 in good health.

This chain links TRBV20-1 with TRBJ2-5, with TRBD2 identical over 8 bases. J gave up 4 bases and V 5 bases, and 15 bases lay outside the gene matches. CDR3 size: 16 residues. From germline, CDR1 is DFQATT and CDR2 SNEGSKA (reference sequence). Here the CDR3 DNA reads TGCAGTGCTGAGCTCAGGCGGGGGGCCTACAGAGAGACCCAGTACTTC. Translating it yields CSAELRRGAYRETQYF.

This clonotype was found many times. J is TRBJ2-3 and V is TRBV5-1, with TRBD2 identical over 9 bases. Germline CDR1 reads SGHRS; CDR2 reads YFSETQ. V lost 1 base, J lost 0 bases, and 0 bases stayed unmatched. The CDR3 loop spans 15 amino acids. The CDR3 here is CASSLLAGSTDTQYF. Written as DNA, the CDR3 is TGCGCCAGCAGCTTGCTAGCGGGGAGCACAGATACGCAGTATTTT. The full variable domain, completed using reference TRBV5-1 and TRBJ2-3, is KAGVTQTPRYLIKTRGQQVTLSCSPISGHRSVSWYQQTPGQGLQFLFEYFSETQRNKGNFPGRFSGRQFSNSRSEMNVSTLELGDSALYLCASSLLAGSTDTQYFGPGTRLTVL.

The rearrangement joins TRBV7-9 to TRBJ2-7; 8 bases align to TRBD1. Germline trimming cut 5 bases from V and 3 bases from J; bases unmatched to any gene: 9. Per germline, CDR1 SEHNR and CDR2 FQNEAQ (reference sequence). The CDR3 is 15 amino acids. CDR3 sequence: CASSPAGTGHYEQYF. As DNA, the CDR3 is TGTGCCAGCAGCCCCGCCGGGACAGGACACTACGAGCAGTACTTC.

The chain couples TRBV3-1 to TRBJ2-7; tentative D call: TRBD1 (5 bases). The CDR3 has 13 amino acids. CDR1 LGHDT and CDR2 YNNKEL come from the germline V gene (reference sequence). The V gene lost 5 bases and the J gene lost 5 bases, with 13 bases spanning the gap. The CDR3 sequence is CASSRGRVNEQYF. Here the CDR3 DNA reads TGTGCCAGCAGCAGGGGCAGGGTGAACGAGCAGTACTTC.

V usage is TRBV5-1 and J usage is TRBJ1-1; D is unresolved. Germline V gene lookup returns CDR1 SGHRS and CDR2 YFSETQ. V lost 2 bases and J 1 base, leaving 9 bases between the germline ends. CDR3 size: 14 residues. The CDR3 loop is CASSLDAQNTEAFF. CDR3 DNA: TGCGCCAGCAGCTTAGACGCCCAGAACACTGAAGCTTTCTTT.

The chain recombines TRBV20-1 with TRBJ1-5, with a tentative D call TRBD1 (5 bases). CDR1 is DFQATT, CDR2 SNEGSKA, per germline (reference sequence). CDR3 length: 13 residues. The V end was cut by 6 bases, the J end by 0 bases, with 9 bases between. CDR3 region: CSAQTDSNQPQHF. The CDR3 nucleotides read TGCAGTGCCCAGACAGATAGCAATCAGCCCCAGCATTTT.

The genes are TRBV11-2 and TRBJ2-3, with 7 bases aligning to TRBD1. The CDR3 contains 16 residues. The junction had 10 bases not matched to a gene; V was cut back by 4 bases and J by 3 bases. CDR1 and CDR2 (germline): SGHAT, FQNNGV. CDR3 sequence: CASSYRQGRATDTQYF. The DNA of the CDR3 is TGTGCCAGCAGCTATCGACAGGGACGGGCAACAGATACGCAGTATTTT. The whole variable domain, remainder taken from reference TRBV11-2 and TRBJ2-3, is EAGVAQSPRYKIIEKRQSVAFWCNPISGHATLYWYQQILGQGPKLLIQFQNNGVVDDSQLPKDRFSAERLKGVDSTLKIQPAKLEDSAVYLCASSYRQGRATDTQYFGPGTRLTVL.

A note on this clonotype: The junction shows a germline mismatch at one end, possibly a read error. The chain carries TRBV6-5 and TRBJ2-1, with a possible D match to TRBD2 (6 bases). The CDR3 totals 16 residues. The germline V gene encodes CDR1 MNHEY and CDR2 SVGAGI. The CDR3 region is CASSYSVGGSYNEQFF. DNA of the CDR3: TGTGCCAGCAGCTACTCGGTCGGGGGCTCCTACAATGAGCAGTTCTTC.

The J gene is TRBJ2-3, the V gene TRBV19, with TRBD1 matching over 9 bases. Trimming at V came to 3 bases and at J to 1 base, leaving 2 bases not matched to a gene. The germline gives CDR1 LNHDA, CDR2 SQIVND (reference sequence). The CDR3 has 15 amino acids. The CDR3 DNA follows: TGTGCCAGTAGTATTTGGGACAGGGGCACAGATACGCAGTATTTT. Its protein product is CASSIWDRGTDTQYF. The full variable domain, in which reference TRBV19 and TRBJ2-3 provide the parts outside the CDR3, is DGGITQSPKYLFRKEGQNVTLSCEQNLNHDAMYWYRQDPGQGLRLIYYSQIVNDFQKGDIAEGYSVSREKKESFPLTVTSAQKNPTAFYLCASSIWDRGTDTQYFGPGTRLTVL.

Worth noting for this clonotype: A much larger clone sits a single nucleotide away, making a read error possible. The rearrangement links TRBV7-9 to TRBJ1-4, with D possibly being TRBD1 (5 bases). V was cut by 5 bases and J by 7 bases, with 8 bases left in between. This CDR3 region has 12 residues. Germline values: CDR1 SEHNR, CDR2 FQNEAQ (reference sequence). CDR3 sequence (DNA): TGTGCCAGCAGCCGGGGGGTTGAAAAACTGTTTTTT. It codes for CASSRGVEKLFF.

In its sample, this clonotype was seen a few times. V is TRBV7-9 and J is TRBJ1-5; D ambiguous. Per germline, CDR1 SEHNR and CDR2 FQNEAQ (reference sequence). This CDR3 contains 16 residues. Between the trimmed V and J ends, which lost 5 bases and 1 base, there was a span of 15 bases. The CDR3 DNA reads as TGTGCCAGCAGCCCCGGGAGGCTGAGGAGCAATCAGCCCCAGCATTTT. Translated: CASSPGRLRSNQPQHF.

The chain uses TRBV3-1 and TRBJ1-1; D is unresolved. Trimming left V 3 bases short and J 2 bases short, with 4 bases between. Per germline, CDR1 LGHDT and CDR2 YNNKEL (reference sequence). CDR3 length: 12 residues. The CDR3 DNA reads as TGTGCCAGCAGCCAGTTCAACACTGAAGCTTTCTTT. Its protein is CASSQFNTEAFF.

The CDR3 region is CASSQDQGPHYEQYF. The CDR3, as DNA: TGCGCCAGCAGCCAAGATCAGGGGCCCCACTACGAGCAGTACTTC. V usage is TRBV4-1 and J usage is TRBJ2-1, with D possibly TRBD1 on 6 matching bases. The J call may be in error: the DNA end matches TRBJ2-7 better. CDR1 and CDR2 (germline): MGHRA, YSYEKL. The CDR3 contains 15 residues.

This clonotype was found a few times. This chain uses TRBV5-1 with TRBJ1-2; D uncertain. This CDR3 is 14 amino acids long. Germline CDR1 and CDR2: SGHRS and YFSETQ. V was cut by 3 bases and J by 4 bases, with 13 bases left in between. The CDR3 region is CASSSEPWVYGYTF. The CDR3 region has the DNA TGCGCCAGCAGCTCGGAACCCTGGGTCTATGGCTACACCTTC.

This chain joins TRBV5-1 and TRBJ2-5; perhaps TRBD2 as D (7 bases). This CDR3 is 14 amino acids long. Germline V gives CDR1 SGHRS, CDR2 YFSETQ. The V end lost 6 bases, the J end lost 2 bases, and 14 bases lay between the germline ends. The CDR3 reads CASTLGRGQETQYF. CDR3 nucleotide sequence: TGCGCCAGCACCCTAGGGAGGGGGCAAGAGACCCAGTACTTC.

The sample holds one count of this clonotype. The rearrangement joins TRBV27 to TRBJ1-2; possibly TRBD1 for D (5 bases). The CDR3 runs to 15 residues. Germline CDR1 and CDR2: MNHEY and SMNVEV (reference sequence). The V end lost 8 bases, the J end lost 8 bases, and 24 bases lay between the germline ends. This CDR3 reads CASRPRGSPRRGYTF. The CDR3 DNA is TGTGCCAGCCGACCGCGGGGGTCACCCAGAAGGGGCTACACCTTC.

The table lists this clonotype with a few counts. Compared with germline, one end of the junction differs, possibly owing to a read error. V gene TRBV11-2 combines with J gene TRBJ2-5; D is unclear. The CDR3 contains 13 residues. Per the germline V gene, CDR1 is SGHAT and CDR2 is FQNNGV. The CDR3 DNA is TGCGCCAGCAGCTTTGGGGAAAAAGAGACCCAGTACTTC. Amino acid sequence: CASSFGEKETQYF.

Comment on this clonotype: A junction boundary mismatches the germline segment, possibly from a read error. The chain couples TRBV5-1 to TRBJ1-2; unclear D gene. CDR3 size: 12 residues. Germline V lookup: CDR1 SGHRS, CDR2 YFSETQ. In DNA, the CDR3 is TGCGCCAGCAGATTGGAGGGCTATGGCTACACCTTC. It is translated as CASRLEGYGYTF.